This TCR beta chain comes out of a study of T cells in Graves' hyperthyroidism and ophthalmopathy. This clonotype was seen only a few times. RNA transcripts yielded amplified TCR beta CDR3 regions. HTBI primers were used for first-round RT-PCR of the TCR CDR3. TCRdb re-called the multiplex PCR reads through MiXCR, storing one row per CDR3 protein. In the table there are around 620,000 distinct CDR3 sequences, 13% to 15% of which are singletons. This sequence was found in a woman younger than 35 with Graves' ophthalmopathy. Sequencing was carried out using blood.

DNA for the CDR3: TGCGCCAGCAGCCAAGGAACCGGACAGACTGGAAACACCATATATTTT. Translating gives CASSQGTGQTGNTIYF. This rearrangement joins TRBV4-3 to TRBJ1-3; perhaps TRBD1 as D (6 bases). From germline, CDR1 is LGHNA and CDR2 YSLEER. The germline V and J ends were trimmed by 1 base and 2 bases, with 12 bases remaining between them. The CDR3 totals 16 residues.